These 13 T cell receptor beta chains share one sample of origin, sequenced in a study of a mutant IDH1 vaccine in newly diagnosed glioma. Profiling relied on immunoSEQ multiplex PCR, and the TCRdb table lists in-frame clones only, not all of them. Of 53,000 or so clones in the sample, roughly 78% were seen once. The time point is: week 5, during vaccination. Every vaccination contained 300 ug of the mutant IDH1 20-mer peptide and was paired with topical imiquimod. No antigens are known for them. Sequenced here: PBMCs, sampled from a glioma patient whose treatment included an IDH1 peptide vaccine. The receptor source for this set is a man aged 45-65 years with glioma.

This sequence joins TRBV5-1 and TRBJ2-5, with 12 bases fitting TRBD2. After removal of 4 bases from V and 3 bases from J, the junction contained 4 bases not matched to a gene. Germline CDR1 reads SGHRS; CDR2 reads YFSETQ. The CDR3 loop spans 15 amino acids. In DNA, the CDR3 is TGCGCCAGCAGCCCATGGACTAGCGGGGAAGAGACCCAGTACTTC. Amino acids: CASSPWTSGEETQYF.

The gene calls are TRBV25-1 and TRBJ1-3, with D possibly TRBD1 on 5 matching bases. CDR1 is MGHDK and CDR2 is SYGVNS in the germline V gene. The V end was cut by 2 bases, the J end by 1 base, with 9 bases between. CDR3 length equals 15 residues. The CDR3 coding sequence is TGTGCCAGCAGTGAACAGGGTTTTTCTGGAAACACCATATATTTT. This translates into CASSEQGFSGNTIYF.

V is TRBV4-2 and J is TRBJ2-1; D remains ambiguous. The V gene's germline CDR1 is LGHNA and CDR2 YNFKEQ. Between the trimmed V and J ends, which lost 0 bases and 7 bases, there was a span of 7 bases. This CDR3 has 13 residues. CDR3 nucleotide sequence: TGTGCCAGCAGCCAAGAATTATTGAATGAGCAGTTCTTC. This sequence encodes CASSQELLNEQFF.

A word on this clone: This sample includes further DNA sequences coding for the same CDR3. V usage is TRBV7-8 and J usage is TRBJ1-1; 7 nucleotides agree with TRBD1. In germline, CDR1 is SGHVS, CDR2 FQNEAQ. The CDR3 covers 14 residues. V lost 5 bases to trimming and J lost 1 base; unmatched junction nucleotides: 4. CDR3 in DNA: TGTGCCAGCAGCCTTGGGACAGCGAACACTGAAGCTTTCTTT. Its translation is CASSLGTANTEAFF.

The chain recombines TRBV28 with TRBJ1-4; possibly TRBD1 for D (5 bases). Per the germline V gene, CDR1 is MDHEN and CDR2 is SYDVKM. The CDR3 is 13 amino acids. V was clipped by 8 bases and J by 6 bases, with 13 bases between them. In DNA, the CDR3 is TGTGCCAGCGTTATACGGGGGGATGAAAAACTGTTTTTT. Its protein is CASVIRGDEKLFF. Variable domain in full (rest from reference TRBV28 and TRBJ1-4): DVKVTQSSRYLVKRTGEKVFLECVQDMDHENMFWYRQDPGLGLRLIYFSYDVKMKEKGDIPEGYSVSREKKERFSLILESASTNQTSMYLCASVIRGDEKLFFGSGTQLSVL.

This chain joins TRBV19 and TRBJ1-2; D is ambiguous. Germline lookup yields CDR1 LNHDA and CDR2 SQIVND (reference sequence). The CDR3 is 16 amino acids. Between the trimmed V and J ends, which lost 3 bases and 8 bases, there was a span of 22 bases. In DNA form, the CDR3 reads TGTGCCAGTAGTATGCTTTCCCTTGGGGAAGATGGAGGCTACACCTTC. The encoded protein is CASSMLSLGEDGGYTF. Together with reference TRBV19 and TRBJ1-2, the CDR3 gives the full variable domain: DGGITQSPKYLFRKEGQNVTLSCEQNLNHDAMYWYRQDPGQGLRLIYYSQIVNDFQKGDIAEGYSVSREKKESFPLTVTSAQKNPTAFYLCASSMLSLGEDGGYTFGSGTRLTVV.

The chain employs TRBV7-2 and TRBJ1-1; D is undetermined. The CDR3 is 14 residues long. The germline V and J ends were trimmed by 5 bases and 2 bases, with 12 bases remaining between them. Germline V gene data show CDR1 as SGHTA and CDR2 as FQGNSA. In DNA, the CDR3 is TGTGCCAGCAGCCCCGGCGTGATAAACACTGAAGCTTTCTTT. This translates into CASSPGVINTEAFF.

The chain carries TRBV6-1 and TRBJ2-7; maybe TRBD2 (6 bases). The V gene's germline CDR1 is MNHNS and CDR2 SASEGT. The CDR3 sequence is 11 residues long. Trimming removed 7 bases at V and 9 bases at J, with 13 bases between. DNA for the CDR3: TGTGCCAGCACCGAGCGGGCGGTGCAGTACTTC. This encodes CASTERAVQYF.

V and J are TRBV27 and TRBJ1-4; D is unclear. With 4 bases removed from V and 4 bases from J, the gap between germline ends came to 10 bases. Germline CDR1 and CDR2: MNHEY and SMNVEV (reference sequence). The CDR3 covers 14 residues. This chain's CDR3 is CASSSAGHNEKLFF. DNA for the CDR3: TGTGCCAGCAGTTCAGCAGGCCATAATGAAAAACTGTTTTTT.

The rearrangement links TRBV7-2 to TRBJ2-1; TRBD2 aligns across 11 bases. With V trimmed by 4 bases and J by 10 bases, 9 bases remained unmatched. Germline V gene sequence: CDR1 SGHTA, CDR2 FQGNSA. The length of the CDR3 is 15 residues. CDR3 region: CASSSDSGGAGEQFF. The CDR3 DNA follows: TGTGCCAGCAGCTCGGATAGCGGGGGGGCGGGGGAGCAGTTCTTC.

The V gene is TRBV10-3, the J gene TRBJ2-7; the D gene is possibly TRBD2 (6 bases). This CDR3 has 15 amino acids. V lost 2 bases, J lost 0 bases, and 11 bases lay in between. Germline CDR1 is ENHRY and CDR2 is SYGVKD. This CDR3 is CAISEPGDSSYEQYF. The CDR3 nucleotides read TGTGCCATCAGTGAGCCGGGGGATAGCTCCTACGAGCAGTACTTC.

The chain has TRBV7-6 and TRBJ1-1; D gene unclear. The CDR3 loop spans 13 amino acids. From germline, CDR1 is SGHVS and CDR2 FNYEAQ. Trimming removed 6 bases at V and 0 bases at J, with 8 bases between. Written as DNA, the CDR3 is TGTGCCAGCAGGGATTTAATGAACACTGAAGCTTTCTTT. This codes for CASRDLMNTEAFF.

This chain joins TRBV19 and TRBJ1-1; D possibly corresponds to TRBD1 (6 bases). This CDR3 region has 14 residues. V was shortened by 1 base and J by 5 bases, with 11 bases between the two germline ends. CDR1 LNHDA and CDR2 SQIVND come from the germline V gene (reference sequence). The CDR3 here is CASSIGGGTTEAFF. The CDR3, as DNA: TGTGCCAGTAGTATAGGCGGCGGGACAACTGAAGCTTTCTTT.